The source of this TCR beta chain is a study of human T cells and chemical hapten exposure. Study information: Small differences in pooled library volume mainly drove the variation in TCR yields per sample. General study points: Expanded TCRs made up significantly more big CDR3 similarity clusters than controls did.

Remarks on this clonotype: Its antigen is not identified.

The sample's time point: patch test 3, about 24 weeks after DPC sensitization. Stated treatment: therapeutic diphenylcyclopropenone sensitization with weekly scalp DPC. Patients had alopecia, were aged 18 to 70, and were not pregnant. In the library, unique molecular identifiers were attached to individual cDNA molecules. TCRdb ran MiXCR on the RACE reads and lists one entry per CDR3 protein. The table records around 130,000 distinct CDR3 sequences, 11% of them present only once. The sequencing here drew on whole blood, taken in connection with sensitization to the hapten diphenylcyclopropenone (DPC). This receptor was obtained from a woman aged 45-65 years with alopecia areata. Some clones in this sample may be carry-over from other donors' samples.

DNA for the CDR3: TGCAGTGCTAGAGATAGGGAGGGTACCTACAATGAGCAGTTCTTC. Residues: CSARDREGTYNEQFF. The V and J genes are TRBV20-1 and TRBJ2-1, with 7 bases aligning to TRBD2. CDR1 and CDR2 from the germline V gene are DFQATT and SNEGSKA (reference sequence). With 0 bases clipped from V and 2 bases from J, the junction kept 4 bases outside the gene matches. The CDR3 is 15 residues long.